This entry is about one T cell receptor (beta chain). Its cognate antigen is unknown. These data originate in a study of T cells in Graves' hyperthyroidism and ophthalmopathy. Study overall: Specimen type is peripheral blood, collected at initial diagnosis prior to any treatment. Study-level results: Most clonotypes expanded in the thyroid (above 0.001) were also present in blood. The authors' 13 V-J model separated ophthalmopathy from stable hyperthyroidism.

PBMCs were collected from a roughly 9.7 ml volume of fresh peripheral blood. The CDR3 is 16 amino acids. V shed 2 bases and J shed 2 bases, with 14 bases lying between them. TCR beta CDR3 sequences were amplified from RNA transcripts. With the HTBI primer set, the TCR CDR3 went through a first round of RT-PCR. TCRdb reprocessed the multiplex PCR reads with MiXCR, giving one entry per CDR3 protein. Here the sample spans roughly 350,000 distinct CDR3 sequences, about 15% being singletons. This sequence originates from a woman under 40 with Graves' ophthalmopathy. This chain joins TRBV12-3 or TRBV12-4 and TRBJ2-3; D is perhaps TRBD1 or TRBD2 (5 bases each). Sequencing was performed on blood. DNA of the CDR3: TGTGCCAGCAGTTTAAATTATGGGGGTCCCACAGATACGCAGTATTTT. Protein sequence: CASSLNYGGPTDTQYF.